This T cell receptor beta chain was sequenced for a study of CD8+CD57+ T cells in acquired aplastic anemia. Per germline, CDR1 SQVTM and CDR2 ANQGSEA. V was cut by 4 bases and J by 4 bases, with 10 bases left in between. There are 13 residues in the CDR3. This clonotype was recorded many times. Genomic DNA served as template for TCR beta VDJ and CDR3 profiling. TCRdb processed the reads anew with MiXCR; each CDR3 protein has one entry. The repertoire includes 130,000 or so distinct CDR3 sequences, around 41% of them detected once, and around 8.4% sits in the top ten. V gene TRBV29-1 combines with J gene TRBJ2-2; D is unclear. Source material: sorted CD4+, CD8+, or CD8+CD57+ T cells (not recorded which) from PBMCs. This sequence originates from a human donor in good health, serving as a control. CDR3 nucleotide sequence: TGCAGCGTTGGTCTGGGATCCACCGGGGAGCTGTTTTTT. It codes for CSVGLGSTGELFF.